This T cell receptor beta chain was recorded in a study of shared clonotypes between healthy human individuals. Overall study results and limits: Tissue TCR repertoires likely differ from these blood-only repertoires. The naive CD4 repertoires of a handful of donors were compared, and around 4.7% of clonotypes were shared. Enrolling few donors narrowed the genetic and exposure-history diversity that was represented.

CDR1 is SGHRS and CDR2 is YFSETQ in the germline V gene. This CDR3 contains 13 residues. V lost 0 bases and J lost 5, with 6 bases in between. Using immunoSEQ multiplex PCR, the repertoire was profiled, and TCRdb retains in-frame clones only, with some absent. Here the sample spans about 1 million clones, about 75% being singletons. As concerns this clone: The antigen is undetermined. Other DNA sequences of this sample code for an identical CDR3.

This TCR derives from a man aged 18 to 30 in good health. The rearrangement links TRBV5-1 to TRBJ1-5, with D unclear. Sequencing was performed on memory CD4+ T cells sorted from blood. Subset given: CD45RA-negative fraction. CDR3 amino acids: CASSLAWDQPQHF. The CDR3 DNA follows: TGCGCCAGCAGCTTGGCGTGGGATCAGCCCCAGCATTTT. Drawing the rest from reference TRBV5-1 and TRBJ1-5, the complete variable domain is KAGVTQTPRYLIKTRGQQVTLSCSPISGHRSVSWYQQTPGQGLQFLFEYFSETQRNKGNFPGRFSGRQFSNSRSEMNVSTLELGDSALYLCASSLAWDQPQHFGDGTRLSIL.